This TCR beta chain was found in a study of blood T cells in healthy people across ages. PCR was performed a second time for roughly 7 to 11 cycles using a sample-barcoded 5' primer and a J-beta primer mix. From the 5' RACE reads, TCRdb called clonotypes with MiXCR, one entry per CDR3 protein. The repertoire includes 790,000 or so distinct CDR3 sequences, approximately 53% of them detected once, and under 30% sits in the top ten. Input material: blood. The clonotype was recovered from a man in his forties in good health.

The DNA for the CDR3 is TGTGCCACCAGTGACGTACCGACACTAGCGGGACTCACAGATACGCAGTATTTT. The encoded protein is CATSDVPTLAGLTDTQYF. The V gene is TRBV24-1, the J gene TRBJ2-3; TRBD2 aligns across 10 bases. Germline loops: CDR1 KGHDR, CDR2 SFDVKD. V shed 4 bases and J 2 bases; nucleotides not matched to a gene: 11. The CDR3 is 18 amino acids.